Given below is one T cell receptor beta chain in context. Measured with immunoSEQ multiplex PCR; TCRdb has only the in-frame clones, and not every one. The table includes 800,000 to 950,000 clones, about 96% detected once. Naive-designated CD8 cells lacked CD45RO, were positively enriched for CCR7, and omitted terminally differentiated effector memory CD45RA+ cells. The data are from a study of shared clonotypes between healthy human individuals. Germline CDR1 and CDR2: SGHRS and YFSETQ. This CDR3 region has 16 residues. V lost 2 bases and J 0 bases, leaving 14 bases between the germline ends. The V gene is TRBV5-1, the J gene TRBJ2-5; the D gene is possibly TRBD1 (6 bases). This receptor was identified in a man aged 25 to 45 in good health. The sample comprised naive CD8+ T cells sorted from blood. The CDR3 DNA reads TGCGCCAGCAGCTTTGGACAGAAATTACACCAAGAGACCCAGTACTTC. It encodes CASSFGQKLHQETQYF. Complete variable domain (other parts from reference TRBV5-1 and TRBJ2-5): KAGVTQTPRYLIKTRGQQVTLSCSPISGHRSVSWYQQTPGQGLQFLFEYFSETQRNKGNFPGRFSGRQFSNSRSEMNVSTLELGDSALYLCASSFGQKLHQETQYFGPGTRLLVL.